The source of this T cell receptor beta chain is a study of metastatic and nonmetastatic thyroid tumors. At the level of the study: A comparison of repertoires was made across blood and tumor or nodule tissue from malignant and benign thyroid patients.

This clone was found many times. Antigen specificity is unknown. General observations from the study: Benign nodules reportedly had significantly lower TCR beta diversity than malignant thyroid tumors in blood and tumor.

CDR1 is SEHNR, CDR2 FQNEAQ, per germline (reference sequence). This CDR3 region has 15 residues. V was pared by 4 bases and J by 4 bases, with 7 bases of the junction left unmatched. In the authors' methods: It was from CDR3 differences across clinicopathological groups that a distant-metastasis classifier for papillary thyroid cancer was built. Through MiXCR, TCRdb re-clonotyped the PCR reads. TCRdb, not the original authors, processed these V and J calls. The sample lists around 30,000 clones; 10% to 15% were seen once. Treatment of any kind had been given to no patient before thyroid surgery. Material for sequencing was blood. V and J are TRBV7-9 and TRBJ2-1; 7 positions agree with TRBD2. The TCR comes from a female donor with papillary thyroid cancer or a benign thyroid nodule (not recorded which). Some clones in this sample may be carry-over from other donors' samples. Here the CDR3 reads CASSSFGEGYNEQFF. The CDR3 bases are TGTGCCAGCAGCTCTTTCGGGGAGGGGTACAATGAGCAGTTCTTC.